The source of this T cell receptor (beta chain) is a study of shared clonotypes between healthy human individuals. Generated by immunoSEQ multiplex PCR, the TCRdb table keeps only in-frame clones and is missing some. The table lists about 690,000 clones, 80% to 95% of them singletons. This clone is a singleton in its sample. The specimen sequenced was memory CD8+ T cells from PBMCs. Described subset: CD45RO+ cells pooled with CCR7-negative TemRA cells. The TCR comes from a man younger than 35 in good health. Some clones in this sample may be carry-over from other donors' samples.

CDR3 protein: CASSLGRANEQFF. The DNA for the CDR3 is TGTGCCAGCAGCTTAGGCAGGGCAAATGAGCAGTTCTTC. The chain carries TRBV7-9 and TRBJ2-1, with a tentative D call TRBD1 (5 bases). The ends were cut back, 1 base at V and 7 bases at J, with 8 bases in the middle. The CDR3 contains 13 residues. Germline-derived CDR1 and CDR2 are SEHNR and FQNEAQ (reference sequence).